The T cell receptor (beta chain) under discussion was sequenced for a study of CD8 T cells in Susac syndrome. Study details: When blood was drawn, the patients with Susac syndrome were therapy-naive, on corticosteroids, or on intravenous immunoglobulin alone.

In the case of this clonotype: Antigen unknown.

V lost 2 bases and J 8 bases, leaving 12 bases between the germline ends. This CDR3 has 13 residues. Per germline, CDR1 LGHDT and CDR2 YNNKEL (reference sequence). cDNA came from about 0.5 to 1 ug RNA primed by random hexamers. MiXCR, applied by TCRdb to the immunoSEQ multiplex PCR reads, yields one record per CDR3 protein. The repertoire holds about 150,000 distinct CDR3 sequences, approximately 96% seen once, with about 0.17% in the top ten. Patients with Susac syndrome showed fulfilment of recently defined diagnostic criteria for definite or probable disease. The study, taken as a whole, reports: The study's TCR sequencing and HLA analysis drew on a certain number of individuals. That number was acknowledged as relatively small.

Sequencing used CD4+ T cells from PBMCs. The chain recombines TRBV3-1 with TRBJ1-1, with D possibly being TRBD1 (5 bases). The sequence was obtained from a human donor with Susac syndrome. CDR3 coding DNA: TGTGCCAGCAGCCAAAATCGGGGGACCGAAGCTTTCTTT. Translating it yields CASSQNRGTEAFF.